The 20 T cell receptor beta chains listed next were all sequenced from one sample in a study of blood T cells in healthy people across ages. Together with a sample-barcoded 5' primer, a J-beta primer mix was included in a second PCR lasting about 6 to 11 cycles. Each CDR3 protein is one row after TCRdb ran MiXCR on the 5' RACE reads. This sample has 650,000 or so distinct CDR3 sequences; over 40% occur once, and the top ten carry approximately 12%. Sequenced: blood. The receptors were gathered from an elderly woman in good health.

There are a few counts of this clonotype. The V and J genes are TRBV7-2 and TRBJ1-5; TRBD1 matches at 7 bases. The CDR3 consists of 15 residues. CDR1 is SGHTA and CDR2 is FQGNSA in the germline V gene. Trimming removed 0 bases from V and 6 bases from J; junction bases left unmatched: 5. CDR3 DNA: TGTGCCAGCAGCTTAGCGGCGCAGGGGGGTCAGCCCCAGCATTTT. As protein: CASSLAAQGGQPQHF.

In its sample, this clonotype was seen once. Just one base apart from a much larger clone, this may be a read error. The rearrangement links TRBV12-3 or TRBV12-4 to TRBJ2-3; 11 bases fit TRBD1. This CDR3 spans 14 amino acids. The CDR3 region is CAGRRDRGVDTQYF. CDR3 nucleotide sequence: TGTGCCGGCAGGCGGGACAGGGGGGTAGATACGCAGTATTTT.

This clonotype appeared once. A clone one base away is much larger, so this may be a read error. The chain couples TRBV27 to TRBJ1-6; D gene ambiguous. The CDR3 contains 12 residues. CDR1 is MNHEY and CDR2 is SMNVEV in the germline V gene (reference sequence). Between the trimmed V and J ends, which lost 4 bases and 9 bases, there was a span of 7 bases. The DNA for the CDR3 is TGTGCCAGCAGTTCCCTAAGTTCACCCCTCCACTTT. This codes for CASSSLSSPLHF.

V gene TRBV7-2 combines with J gene TRBJ2-1; D possibly uses TRBD1 or TRBD2 (5 bases each). V lost 3 bases, J lost 10 bases, and 19 bases lay in between. The CDR3 extends over 15 amino acids. Per germline, CDR1 SGHTA and CDR2 FQGNSA. The CDR3 sequence: CASSLERGSGLEQFF. The CDR3, as DNA: TGTGCCAGCAGCTTGGAGAGGGGATCAGGTTTAGAGCAGTTCTTC.

In its sample, this clonotype was seen a few times. V is TRBV4-1 and J is TRBJ2-7, with D perhaps assigned TRBD1 or TRBD2 (5 bases each). This CDR3 contains 15 residues. CDR1 and CDR2 (germline): MGHRA, YSYEKL. Trimming took 0 bases from V and 1 from J, leaving 10 bases between them. CDR3 bases: TGCGCCAGCAGCCAAGAGAGGGGCCAATCCTACGAGCAGTACTTC. This gives the protein CASSQERGQSYEQYF.

This clonotype was observed a single time. This sequence may be a read error, since a much larger clone differs from it by one base. CDR3 DNA: TGTGCCAGCAGCTTATCCCTTGCGAGCGAGACCCAGTACTTC. Protein: CASSLSLASETQYF. V is TRBV7-2 and J is TRBJ2-5; D not resolved. Per germline, CDR1 SGHTA and CDR2 FQGNSA. Between the trimmed V and J ends, which lost 2 bases and 5 bases, there was a span of 12 bases. The CDR3 is 14 residues long.

V is TRBV9 and J is TRBJ1-3; no clear D. This CDR3 comprises 17 residues. Germline V gene sequence: CDR1 SGDLS, CDR2 YYNGEE. V lost 3 bases and J 0 bases, leaving 16 bases between the germline ends. CDR3 in DNA: TGTGCCAGCAGCGATCCCCCTGGACTGAGCTCTGGAAACACCATATATTTT. This translates into CASSDPPGLSSGNTIYF.

This clonotype was recorded at least ten times. The V call is TRBV6-6, the J call TRBJ2-7; tentative D call: TRBD1 (5 bases). The CDR3 runs 15 residues. Per germline, CDR1 MNHNY and CDR2 SVGAGI (reference sequence). V lost 4 bases to trimming and J lost 0 bases, with 13 bases between them. The CDR3 region has the DNA TGTGCCAGCAGTTTCAGGGATTCATACTCCTACGAGCAGTACTTC. Translation: CASSFRDSYSYEQYF.

This clonotype was seen at least ten times. The rearrangement uses TRBV27 and TRBJ2-7, with 13 bases fitting TRBD2. The V gene end was trimmed by 6 bases and the J gene end by 4 bases; junction bases not matched to a gene: 3. Germline lookup yields CDR1 MNHEY and CDR2 SMNVEV (reference sequence). The CDR3 is 14 residues long. The CDR3 nucleotides read TGTGCCAGCAGGAGGACTAGCGGGAGATACGAGCAGTACTTC. Its protein is CASRRTSGRYEQYF.

About this clonotype itself: A single base separates this from a much larger clone, so it may be a read error. The rearrangement links TRBV5-1 to TRBJ2-1; D ambiguous. With 4 bases removed from V and 10 bases from J, the gap between germline ends came to 15 bases. Germline lookup yields CDR1 SGHRS and CDR2 YFSETQ. The CDR3 sequence is 13 residues long. The CDR3 DNA is TGCGCCAGCAGCCCCGGTTCATTCTACGAGCAGTTCTTC. Amino acid sequence: CASSPGSFYEQFF. Together with reference TRBV5-1 and TRBJ2-1, the CDR3 gives the full variable domain: KAGVTQTPRYLIKTRGQQVTLSCSPISGHRSVSWYQQTPGQGLQFLFEYFSETQRNKGNFPGRFSGRQFSNSRSEMNVSTLELGDSALYLCASSPGSFYEQFFGPGTRLTVL.

On this clonotype itself: One end of the junction does not line up with germline, which may come from a read error. V and J are TRBV10-3 and TRBJ1-2, with a possible D match to TRBD1 (6 bases). The CDR3 sequence is 15 residues long. Germline V lookup: CDR1 ENHRY, CDR2 SYGVKD. CDR3 nucleotides: TGTGCCGTCAGAAGTGGGGACAAAGGTCCCTATGGCTACACCTTC. Translated: CAVRSGDKGPYGYTF.

The sample holds many counts of this clonotype. The CDR3 bases are TGTGCCATCAGTGAAACAGGCCCTGGCACAGATACGCAGTATTTT. Translating gives CAISETGPGTDTQYF. V usage is TRBV10-3 and J usage is TRBJ2-3, with D maybe TRBD1 (5 bases). CDR1 ENHRY and CDR2 SYGVKD come from the germline V gene. This CDR3 region has 15 residues. Trimming removed 3 bases at V and 1 base at J, with 11 bases between.

The V gene is TRBV11-2, the J gene TRBJ2-2, with D possibly called TRBD1 or TRBD2 (7 bases each). The V and J ends lost 1 base and 0 bases respectively, with 24 bases between them. Germline V lookup: CDR1 SGHAT, CDR2 FQNNGV. This CDR3 region has 21 residues. CDR3 amino acids: CASSLGRPRGGWTTNTGELFF. In DNA form, the CDR3 reads TGTGCCAGCAGCTTAGGCCGTCCCAGGGGGGGATGGACTACGAACACCGGGGAGCTGTTTTTT.

The V call is TRBV20-1, the J call TRBJ2-3, with D possibly being TRBD2 (5 bases). Trimming took off 0 bases at V and 7 bases at J, with 14 bases between the two ends. CDR3 length: 14 amino acids. Looked up from germline, CDR1 is DFQATT and CDR2 is SNEGSKA (reference sequence). The CDR3 coding sequence is TGCAGTGCTAGAGACGGATCACGGGAAAATACGCAGTATTTT. Translation gives CSARDGSRENTQYF.

As regards this clonotype: A read error may explain this, as a much larger clone is one base away. The chain employs TRBV29-1 and TRBJ2-3, with 11 bases fitting TRBD2. Germline CDR1 and CDR2: SQVTM and ANQGSEA. CDR3 length: 19 amino acids. Trimming took 5 bases from V and 3 from J; bases not matched to a gene: 19. The CDR3 here is CSVKIYETSGNRLTDTQYF. CDR3 bases: TGCAGCGTTAAGATTTATGAGACTAGCGGGAATAGACTGACAGATACGCAGTATTTT.

This clonotype was recorded at least ten times. V gene TRBV7-2 combines with J gene TRBJ2-3; D may be TRBD2 (6 bases). The CDR3 is 14 amino acids. Trimming shortened V by 6 bases and J by 4 bases, and 14 bases separated the two germline ends. Germline CDR1 SGHTA, CDR2 FQGNSA. The CDR3 sequence: CASRQPGRADTQYF. The CDR3 region has the DNA TGTGCCAGCAGGCAACCCGGGAGAGCAGATACGCAGTATTTT.

The rearrangement links TRBV20-1 to TRBJ1-2; 12 bases are a match to TRBD1. Germline CDR1 DFQATT, CDR2 SNEGSKA (reference sequence). The junction had 10 bases not matched to a gene; V was cut back by 5 bases and J by 6 bases. This CDR3 contains 15 residues. The CDR3 coding sequence is TGCAGTGCTTATTATCCGGGACAGGGGGCAGATGGCTACACCTTC. Its protein product is CSAYYPGQGADGYTF.

In nucleotides, the CDR3 is TGCAGTGCTGCCGGGGACTCCGAGCAGTACTTC. It specifies CSAAGDSEQYF. J is TRBJ2-5 and V is TRBV20-1; D possibly corresponds to TRBD2 (6 bases). Matching the DNA end better, TRBJ2-7 makes the J call doubtful. This CDR3 has 11 residues. In germline, CDR1 is DFQATT, CDR2 SNEGSKA (reference sequence).

In the case of this clonotype: One junction end does not reproduce the germline sequence, and a read error may be involved. V is TRBV7-2 and J is TRBJ1-6; 7 bases are shared with TRBD1. Germline lookup yields CDR1 SGHTA and CDR2 FQGNSA. The CDR3 has 14 residues. Written as DNA, the CDR3 is TGTGTCAGCAGTAACAGGGGATTTGGTTCACCCCTCCACTTT. It is translated as CVSSNRGFGSPLHF.

This clonotype was counted between two and nine times. The chain employs TRBV28 and TRBJ1-4, with D tentatively TRBD1 (5 bases). Trimming stripped 7 bases from V and 5 bases from J, with 8 bases between. Germline-derived CDR1 and CDR2 are MDHEN and SYDVKM. The CDR3 runs to 12 residues. CDR3 loop: CASTPGNEKLFF. In nucleotides, the CDR3 is TGTGCCAGCACCCCAGGGAATGAAAAACTGTTTTTT.